The 2 T cell receptor beta chains listed next were all sequenced from one sample in a study of spatial heterogeneity in lung cancer. Broader study findings: Counts of expanded intratumoral alpha and beta TCRs tracked tumor mutation counts.

TCRdb passed the 5' RACE reads through MiXCR, listing each CDR3 protein once. The sample records around 18,000 distinct CDR3 sequences, around 5% being singletons. Sample time point: sample taken at primary tumor resection. What these receptors recognize is not known. Sequences were derived from lung tumor tissue, sampled at surgery. Every receptor here comes from a female donor with early-stage non-small cell lung cancer.

This clonotype was counted at least ten times. V usage is TRBV28 and J usage is TRBJ2-3; D is ambiguous. Per the germline V gene, CDR1 is MDHEN and CDR2 is SYDVKM. V was shortened by 6 bases and J by 1 base, with 14 bases between the two germline ends. This CDR3 contains 15 residues. CDR3 in amino acids: CASSPRRLRTDTQYF. The CDR3 DNA reads as TGTGCCAGCAGCCCTCGTCGTCTTCGCACAGATACGCAGTATTTT.

This clonotype was observed at least ten times. For the CDR3, the DNA is TGTGCCAGCAGAAACGGACAACAAGAAAAACTGTTTTTT. Translation gives CASRNGQQEKLFF. The genes are TRBV28 and TRBJ1-4; the D gene is possibly TRBD1 (5 bases). The CDR3 spans 13 residues. Germline lookup yields CDR1 MDHEN and CDR2 SYDVKM. V shed 6 bases and J shed 8 bases, with 13 bases lying between them.